This is a list of T cell receptor beta chains from one sample in a study of esophageal squamous cell carcinoma under preoperative chemotherapy. MiXCR was run by TCRdb on the PCR reads, yielding one entry per CDR3 protein. The profile shows 34,000 or so distinct CDR3 sequences, 52% of them singletons. Sampling was done from a patient given preoperative chemotherapy. Receptor source: a human donor with esophageal squamous cell carcinoma. The donor label of this sample is uncertain. Each CDR3 is given with its conserved first and last residue. Each record gives: clone size, J gene, V gene, D gene, CDR3 length, CDR3 protein, CDR3 DNA. D genes are given only for firm matches. Not every row has a clone size; where given, it reads once, few, many or a size class.

clone_size: NA; j_call: TRBJ2-2; v_call: TRBV29-1; d_call: TRBD2; cdr3_length: 17; cdr3_aa: CSVGLAGGAANTGELFF; cdr3_nt: TGCAGCGTCGGACTAGCGGGGGGTGCCGCGAACACCGGGGAGCTGTTTTTT
clone_size: NA; j_call: TRBJ2-3; v_call: TRBV7-2; d_call: NA; cdr3_length: 13; cdr3_aa: CASSLDVVDTQYF; cdr3_nt: TGTGCCAGCAGCTTAGATGTAGTCGATACGCAGTATTTT
clone_size: NA; j_call: TRBJ2-3; v_call: TRBV11-3; d_call: TRBD1; cdr3_length: 17; cdr3_aa: CASSFEAGTGNIDIQYF; cdr3_nt: TGTGCCAGCAGCTTCGAAGCCGGGACAGGGAATATAGATATTCAGTATTTC
clone_size: NA; j_call: TRBJ2-2; v_call: TRBV6-1; d_call: NA; cdr3_length: 14; cdr3_aa: CASTEGSGVAKLFF; cdr3_nt: TGTGCCAGCACCGAGGGGTCGGGGGTCGCGAAGCTGTTTTTT
clone_size: many; j_call: TRBJ2-1; v_call: TRBV7-9; d_call: NA; cdr3_length: 13; cdr3_aa: CASSYGPNNEQFF; cdr3_nt: TGTGCCAGCAGCTATGGGCCCAACAATGAGCAGTTCTTC
clone_size: NA; j_call: TRBJ2-1; v_call: TRBV7-6; d_call: NA; cdr3_length: 13; cdr3_aa: CASSSPPRGEQFF; cdr3_nt: TGTGCCAGCAGCTCCCCGCCCCGGGGAGAGCAGTTCTTC
clone_size: many; j_call: TRBJ2-4; v_call: TRBV6-1; d_call: TRBD2; cdr3_length: 14; cdr3_aa: CASSMRGGTYIQYF; cdr3_nt: TGTGCCAGCAGTATGCGGGGGGGAACATACATTCAGTACTTC
clone_size: NA; j_call: TRBJ2-7; v_call: TRBV6-1; d_call: NA; cdr3_length: 16; cdr3_aa: CASSEASGGGDYEQYF; cdr3_nt: TGTGCCAGCAGTGAAGCTAGCGGAGGGGGGGACTACGAGCAGTACTTC
clone_size: NA; j_call: TRBJ2-1; v_call: TRBV7-2; d_call: TRBD2; cdr3_length: 14; cdr3_aa: CASSSTGGPGEQFF; cdr3_nt: TGTGCCAGCAGCTCGACGGGAGGGCCGGGTGAGCAGTTCTTC
clone_size: NA; j_call: TRBJ2-3; v_call: TRBV7-2; d_call: NA; cdr3_length: 15; cdr3_aa: CGSSSGLGGTDIQYF; cdr3_nt: TGTGGCAGCAGCTCGGGGCTGGGGGGCACAGACATTCAGTATTTC
clone_size: NA; j_call: TRBJ1-2; v_call: TRBV28; d_call: NA; cdr3_length: 12; cdr3_aa: CASSTENYGYTF; cdr3_nt: TGTGCCAGCAGCACAGAAAACTATGGCTACACCTTC
clone_size: NA; j_call: TRBJ2-4; v_call: TRBV12-3/TRBV12-4; d_call: NA; cdr3_length: 16; cdr3_aa: CACSASGVWAKDMQYF; cdr3_nt: TGTGCGTGCAGTGCTTCTGGGGTGTGGGCCAAAGATATGCAGTATTTC
clone_size: many; j_call: TRBJ2-1; v_call: TRBV5-6; d_call: TRBD2; cdr3_length: 16; cdr3_aa: CASSLELLAGNNEQFF; cdr3_nt: TGTGCCAGCAGCTTGGAGTTACTAGCGGGGAACAATGAGCAGTTCTTC
clone_size: many; j_call: TRBJ2-1; v_call: TRBV27; d_call: TRBD2; cdr3_length: 16; cdr3_aa: CASSLTSGGGYNEQFF; cdr3_nt: TGTGCCAGCAGTTTAACAAGCGGGGGGGGATACAATGAGCAGTTCTTC
clone_size: few; j_call: TRBJ2-7; v_call: TRBV12-3/TRBV12-4; d_call: TRBD2; cdr3_length: 16; cdr3_aa: CASSATSGRSTDTQYF; cdr3_nt: TGTGCCAGCAGTGCCACTAGCGGCCGCAGCACAGATACGCAGTACTTC
clone_size: NA; j_call: TRBJ2-3; v_call: TRBV7-2; d_call: TRBD2; cdr3_length: 16; cdr3_aa: CASGATGGVDPDTQYF; cdr3_nt: TGTGCTAGCGGGGCGACGGGGGGCGTGGACCCAGATACGCAGTACTTT
clone_size: many; j_call: TRBJ2-6; v_call: TRBV7-8; d_call: TRBD1; cdr3_length: 19; cdr3_aa: CASSPHRTGISPGANVLTF; cdr3_nt: TGTGCCAGCAGCCCCCACCGGACAGGGATTTCTCCTGGGGCCAACGTCCTGACTTTC
clone_size: NA; j_call: TRBJ2-4; v_call: TRBV12-3/TRBV12-4; d_call: NA; cdr3_length: 13; cdr3_aa: CASSLAEMYMQYF; cdr3_nt: TGTGCCAGCAGTTTAGCCGAGATGTACATGCAGTACTTT
clone_size: NA; j_call: TRBJ2-7; v_call: TRBV7-6; d_call: TRBD2; cdr3_length: 14; cdr3_aa: CAGSGGRDTDTQYF; cdr3_nt: TGTGCGGGCAGCGGGGGCCGTGACACAGATACGCAGTACTTC
clone_size: NA; j_call: TRBJ2-5; v_call: TRBV15; d_call: NA; cdr3_length: 11; cdr3_aa: CATSMLETQYF; cdr3_nt: TGTGCCACCAGCATGTTGGAGACCCAGTACTTC
clone_size: NA; j_call: TRBJ2-4; v_call: TRBV7-2; d_call: NA; cdr3_length: 14; cdr3_aa: CASSWGFAKDTQYF; cdr3_nt: TGTGCGAGCAGCTGGGGGTTCGCCAAAGACACCCAGTACTTC
clone_size: many; j_call: TRBJ2-5; v_call: TRBV10-3; d_call: TRBD1; cdr3_length: 14; cdr3_aa: CAISRKTGEETQYF; cdr3_nt: TGTGCCATCAGCAGAAAGACAGGGGAGGAGACCCAGTACTTC
clone_size: NA; j_call: TRBJ2-1; v_call: TRBV12-3/TRBV12-4; d_call: TRBD2; cdr3_length: 16; cdr3_aa: CASSLKGGRFYNEQFF; cdr3_nt: TGTGCCAGCAGTTTGAAGGGCGGGAGGTTCTACAATGAGCAGTTCTTC
clone_size: many; j_call: TRBJ2-1; v_call: TRBV19; d_call: NA; cdr3_length: 15; cdr3_aa: CASSISSGVDNEQFF; cdr3_nt: TGTGCCAGTAGTATCAGTTCGGGGGTCGACAATGAGCAGTTCTTC
clone_size: medium-sized; j_call: TRBJ2-1; v_call: TRBV7-6; d_call: TRBD1; cdr3_length: 15; cdr3_aa: CASSKSGTGYNEQFF; cdr3_nt: TGTGCCAGCAGTAAATCCGGGACAGGTTACAATGAGCAGTTCTTC
clone_size: NA; j_call: TRBJ2-3; v_call: TRBV7-2; d_call: TRBD1; cdr3_length: 13; cdr3_aa: CASSFQGADTQYF; cdr3_nt: TGTGCCAGCAGCTTCCAGGGGGCAGATACGCAGTATTTT
clone_size: few; j_call: TRBJ2-3; v_call: TRBV7-2; d_call: NA; cdr3_length: 14; cdr3_aa: CASTEHRGTDTQYF; cdr3_nt: TGTGCCAGCACCGAACATCGGGGCACAGATACGCAGTATTTT
clone_size: NA; j_call: TRBJ2-1; v_call: TRBV7-8; d_call: TRBD2; cdr3_length: 14; cdr3_aa: CASRTSGGSDEQFF; cdr3_nt: TGTGCCAGCCGGACTAGCGGGGGTTCTGATGAGCAGTTTTTC
clone_size: many; j_call: TRBJ2-4; v_call: TRBV4-1; d_call: NA; cdr3_length: 15; cdr3_aa: CASGLGPETKNIQYF; cdr3_nt: TGCGCCAGCGGTCTCGGTCCAGAGACCAAAAACATTCAGTACTTC
clone_size: NA; j_call: TRBJ2-3; v_call: TRBV6-1; d_call: NA; cdr3_length: 11; cdr3_aa: CGGRDQETQYF; cdr3_nt: TGTGGGGGCAGGGACCAAGAGACCCAGTATTTC
clone_size: few; j_call: TRBJ2-7; v_call: TRBV28; d_call: NA; cdr3_length: 17; cdr3_aa: CASSPVDVATSSYEQYF; cdr3_nt: TGTGCCAGCAGCCCCGTCGATGTAGCGACGAGCTCCTACGAGCAGTACTTC
clone_size: NA; j_call: TRBJ2-1; v_call: TRBV7-2; d_call: TRBD1; cdr3_length: 15; cdr3_aa: CASSLMGQGLHEQFF; cdr3_nt: TGTGCCAGCAGCTTAATGGGACAGGGGCTCCATGAGCAGTTCTTC
clone_size: NA; j_call: TRBJ2-3; v_call: TRBV7-7; d_call: NA; cdr3_length: 15; cdr3_aa: CASSAGVRGTDTQYF; cdr3_nt: TGTGCTAGCAGCGCAGGGGTGCGGGGCACAGATACGCAGTATTTT